The 27 T cell receptor beta chains below were found in one sample sequenced in a study of pediatric ulcerative colitis. Here immunoSEQ multiplex PCR was the method, and the copy in TCRdb shows in-frame clones only, minus some. The sample carries about 64,000 clones, around 85% recorded once. The sample taken for sequencing was blood. These receptors were collected from a boy younger than 18 with severe ulcerative colitis.

The chain couples TRBV5-6 to TRBJ1-1, with 9 bases matching TRBD1. In germline, CDR1 is SGHDT, CDR2 YYEEEE. Unmatched junction bases numbered 5, after V lost 4 bases and J lost 4 bases. The length of the CDR3 is 14 residues. CDR3: CASSPRDRVTEAFF. In nucleotides, the CDR3 is TGTGCCAGCAGCCCCCGGGACAGGGTCACTGAAGCTTTCTTT.

V and J are TRBV6-5 and TRBJ2-2; D might be TRBD1 (8 bases). Trimming shortened V by 10 bases and J by 6 bases, and 15 bases separated the two germline ends. Germline V gene sequence: CDR1 MNHEY, CDR2 SVGAGI. The CDR3 has 13 amino acids. The CDR3 protein is CAIRTGGAGELFF. As DNA, the CDR3 is TGTGCCATCCGAACAGGGGGGGCCGGGGAGCTGTTTTTT.

J is TRBJ2-1 and V is TRBV5-4, with a tentative D call TRBD2 (5 bases). CDR3 length: 15 amino acids. The germline CDR1 and CDR2 sequences are SGHNT and YYREEE (reference sequence). The V and J ends lost 0 bases and 3 bases respectively, with 10 bases between them. The CDR3 DNA follows: TGTGCCAGCAGCTTGGGCAGCGGCCTCTACAATGAGCAGTTCTTC. It codes for CASSLGSGLYNEQFF.

The rearrangement links TRBV15 to TRBJ2-2; D is perhaps TRBD1 or TRBD2 (5 bases each). Trimming removed 0 bases at V and 0 bases at J, with 11 bases between. The CDR3 has 17 residues. Germline values: CDR1 LNHNV, CDR2 YYDKDF (reference sequence). In nucleotides, the CDR3 is TGTGCCACCAGCAGAGATTTAGCGACAGCGAACACCGGGGAGCTGTTTTTT. Amino acids: CATSRDLATANTGELFF.

This clone was detected only once. This chain uses TRBV30 with TRBJ1-1; 7 bases agree with TRBD1. CDR3 length: 16 amino acids. V was clipped by 3 bases and J by 1 base; unmatched bases: 11. Germline lookup yields CDR1 GTSNPN and CDR2 SVGIG (reference sequence). CDR3 bases: TGTGCCTGGAGAAGGGACAGACAATGGAAGAACACTGAAGCTTTCTTT. Translating gives CAWRRDRQWKNTEAFF.

V gene TRBV5-1 combines with J gene TRBJ2-5, with 14 positions matching TRBD2. The CDR3 sequence is 16 residues long. The ends lost 3 bases at V and 4 bases at J; junction bases unmatched: 5. Germline loops: CDR1 SGHRS, CDR2 YFSETQ. Here the CDR3 reads CASSSTSGRATETQYF. The CDR3 bases are TGCGCCAGCAGCTCGACTAGCGGGAGGGCCACAGAGACCCAGTACTTC. The full variable domain, in which reference TRBV5-1 and TRBJ2-5 provide the parts outside the CDR3, is KAGVTQTPRYLIKTRGQQVTLSCSPISGHRSVSWYQQTPGQGLQFLFEYFSETQRNKGNFPGRFSGRQFSNSRSEMNVSTLELGDSALYLCASSSTSGRATETQYFGPGTRLLVL.

The chain combines TRBV29-1 with TRBJ1-1, with 8 bases matching TRBD1. Trimming cost V 4 bases and J 4 bases; bases outside gene matches: 5. The V gene's germline CDR1 is SQVTM and CDR2 ANQGSEA. This CDR3 has 13 residues. The CDR3 nucleotides are TGCAGCGTTGGAGAAACAGGGGGCACTGAAGCTTTCTTT. Translated, it gives CSVGETGGTEAFF.

This sequence joins TRBV19 and TRBJ1-1, with D perhaps TRBD1 (5 bases). V shed 7 bases and J shed 1 base, with 16 bases lying between them. Germline lookup yields CDR1 LNHDA and CDR2 SQIVND (reference sequence). CDR3 length equals 15 residues. CDR3 sequence reads: CASIRTVQGNTEAFF. The CDR3 DNA reads TGTGCCAGTATCCGAACAGTGCAGGGGAACACTGAAGCTTTCTTT.

This chain links TRBV15 with TRBJ2-7; the D is unclear. Trimming stripped 0 bases from V and 5 bases from J, with 5 bases between. The CDR3 runs 12 residues. Germline V lookup: CDR1 LNHNV, CDR2 YYDKDF (reference sequence). CDR3 bases: TGTGCCACCAGCAGAGATAGGAACGAGCAGTACTTC. It encodes CATSRDRNEQYF.

The chain employs TRBV11-2 and TRBJ2-1; either TRBD1 or TRBD2 may fit D (5 bases each). Trimming left V 1 base short and J 2 bases short, with 15 bases between. The germline V gene encodes CDR1 SGHAT and CDR2 FQNNGV. This CDR3 has 17 amino acids. In nucleotides, the CDR3 is TGTGCCAGCAGCTTAGGTCCCCGGGGCAGTACCTACAATGAGCAGTTCTTC. It translates to CASSLGPRGSTYNEQFF.

The V and J genes are TRBV9 and TRBJ1-2; maybe TRBD1 (5 bases). This CDR3 is built from 16 residues. Trimming took 0 bases from V and 0 from J, leaving 12 bases between them. Germline V gene lookup returns CDR1 SGDLS and CDR2 YYNGEE. This CDR3 reads CASSVDLRQPNYGYTF. The DNA of the CDR3 is TGTGCCAGCAGCGTAGACCTTAGACAGCCTAACTATGGCTACACCTTC.

The rearrangement links TRBV7-2 to TRBJ1-2; D remains unclear. The V gene lost 2 bases and the J gene lost 4 bases, with 8 bases spanning the gap. Per the germline V gene, CDR1 is SGHTA and CDR2 is FQGNSA. This CDR3 is built from 13 residues. The CDR3 spells CASSLWGSYGYTF. As DNA, the CDR3 is TGTGCCAGCAGCTTATGGGGAAGCTATGGCTACACCTTC. The whole variable domain, filled in from reference TRBV7-2 and TRBJ1-2, reads GAGVSQSPSNKVTEKGKDVELRCDPISGHTALYWYRQSLGQGLEFLIYFQGNSAPDKSGLPSDRFSAERTGGSVSTLTIQRTQQEDSAVYLCASSLWGSYGYTFGSGTRLTVV.

J is TRBJ2-1 and V is TRBV29-1; no clear D. CDR1 and CDR2 from the germline V gene are SQVTM and ANQGSEA. The V gene lost 3 bases and the J gene lost 6 bases, with 9 bases spanning the gap. The CDR3 runs to 12 residues. The CDR3 DNA is TGCAGCGTTGAGACGACATTCAATGAGCAGTTCTTC. Residues: CSVETTFNEQFF.

This clone has a single count. The chain carries TRBV18 and TRBJ2-2; a weak D match, TRBD2 (6 bases). The CDR3 covers 16 residues. Trimming removed 2 bases at V and 1 base at J, with 11 bases between. Per the germline V gene, CDR1 is KGHSH and CDR2 is LQKENI. The CDR3 coding sequence is TGTGCCAGCTCACCAGCGGGATGGGAGAACACCGGGGAGCTGTTTTTT. Protein: CASSPAGWENTGELFF.

The CDR3 loop reads CASSESPGTEAFF. The CDR3 DNA is TGTGCCAGCAGTGAATCCCCGGGCACTGAAGCTTTCTTT. V gene TRBV6-1 combines with J gene TRBJ1-1; D is unresolved. Germline values: CDR1 MNHNS, CDR2 SASEGT. Trimming removed 2 bases from V and 4 bases from J, with 8 bases in between. The length of the CDR3 is 13 residues.

This chain links TRBV2 with TRBJ2-1; 10 nucleotides line up with TRBD2. This CDR3 is built from 16 residues. Germline CDR1 SNHLY, CDR2 FYNNEI. With 5 bases clipped from V and 2 bases from J, the junction kept 6 bases outside the gene matches. CDR3 in DNA: TGTGCCAGCAGTCGTACTAGCGGGGCCACCTACAATGAGCAGTTCTTC. Its translation: CASSRTSGATYNEQFF.

This clone occurred once. The V gene is TRBV7-8, the J gene TRBJ2-5; tentatively, D is TRBD2 (6 bases). The CDR3 is 18 amino acids. Germline loops: CDR1 SGHVS, CDR2 FQNEAQ. V was shortened by 5 bases and J by 2 bases, with 24 bases between the two germline ends. In DNA form, the CDR3 reads TGTGCCAGCAGCCATATCGTTGCGGGACCTACAGATCAAGAGACCCAGTACTTC. This translates into CASSHIVAGPTDQETQYF.

The chain couples TRBV10-2 to TRBJ2-1; D is ambiguous. The V end was cut by 5 bases, the J end by 4 bases, with 9 bases between. This CDR3 comprises 13 residues. CDR1 is WSHSY and CDR2 is SAAADI in the germline V gene. The CDR3 here is CASSQDEYNEQFF. In DNA form, the CDR3 reads TGCGCCAGCAGTCAGGACGAGTACAATGAGCAGTTCTTC.

The chain recombines TRBV9 with TRBJ2-1, with 8 nucleotides matching TRBD2. In germline, CDR1 is SGDLS, CDR2 YYNGEE. Trimming took 4 bases from V and 5 from J; bases not matched to a gene: 11. CDR3 length: 16 residues. This CDR3 is CASSPRPGTSNNEQFF. CDR3 in DNA: TGTGCCAGCAGCCCCCGTCCCGGGACTAGTAACAATGAGCAGTTCTTC.

The chain links TRBV19 to TRBJ2-5, with D hard to call. The ends were cut back, 3 bases at V and 5 bases at J, with 13 bases in the middle. The CDR3 length is 14 residues. Germline V lookup: CDR1 LNHDA, CDR2 SQIVND (reference sequence). The CDR3 here is CASSMLVTGETQYF. The CDR3 DNA sequence: TGTGCCAGTAGTATGCTGGTAACGGGTGAGACCCAGTACTTC.

The genes are TRBV2 and TRBJ2-1, with D uncertain. The length of the CDR3 is 15 residues. CDR1 is SNHLY and CDR2 is FYNNEI in the germline V gene. V shed 3 bases and J shed 5 bases, with 14 bases lying between them. The CDR3 DNA follows: TGTGCCAGCAGTGACACTTTATTGGCGGACAATGAGCAGTTCTTC. Protein product: CASSDTLLADNEQFF.

This clone was counted a few times. The chain combines TRBV9 with TRBJ2-1; 11 bases line up with TRBD2. This CDR3 is built from 16 residues. J gave up 5 bases and V 7 bases, and 11 bases lay outside the gene matches. CDR1 SGDLS and CDR2 YYNGEE come from the germline V gene. CDR3 loop: CASSPFTSGGNNEQFF. DNA for the CDR3: TGTGCCAGCTCTCCTTTTACTAGCGGGGGTAACAATGAGCAGTTCTTC.

The J gene is TRBJ2-3, the V gene TRBV7-8, with D tentatively TRBD1 (5 bases). Germline CDR1 and CDR2: SGHVS and FQNEAQ. This CDR3 has 14 amino acids. V lost 0 bases and J lost 10, with 14 bases in between. The CDR3 DNA sequence: TGTGCCAGCAGCTTAGCGGACCAGGGTCTTTCGCAGTATTTT. Its protein product is CASSLADQGLSQYF.

This rearrangement joins TRBV23-1 to TRBJ2-1; D is possibly TRBD1 (6 bases). TRBV23-1 belongs to the ORF category, with a function that is uncertain. V was shortened by 2 bases and J by 2 bases, with 19 bases between the two germline ends. The CDR3 loop spans 18 amino acids. The DNA for the CDR3 is TGCGCCAGCAGTCAACCCGAGGGACATTTCGTAGCCTACAATGAGCAGTTCTTC. As protein: CASSQPEGHFVAYNEQFF.

V is TRBV2 and J is TRBJ2-7, with D possibly being TRBD1 (5 bases). Germline CDR1 and CDR2: SNHLY and FYNNEI. The V and J ends lost 7 bases and 2 bases respectively, with 9 bases between them. This CDR3 has 12 residues. The CDR3 DNA follows: TGTGCCAGCACCCAGGGCGCCTACGAGCAGTACTTC. Encoded protein: CASTQGAYEQYF. The variable domain in full, with the rest retrieved from reference TRBV2 and TRBJ2-7, is EPEVTQTPSHQVTQMGQEVILRCVPISNHLYFYWYRQILGQKVEFLVSFYNNEISEKSEIFDDQFSVERPDGSNFTLKIRSTKLEDSAMYFCASTQGAYEQYFGPGTRLTVT.

V is TRBV7-2 and J is TRBJ2-1; 11 positions agree with TRBD2. Germline V gives CDR1 SGHTA, CDR2 FQGNSA. V lost 1 base, J lost 12 bases, and 11 bases stayed unmatched. The CDR3 consists of 16 residues. For the CDR3, the DNA is TGTGCCAGCAGCTTAGTAAGGACTAGCGGGTATAGTGTGCAGTTCTTC. Translation: CASSLVRTSGYSVQFF.

The gene calls are TRBV10-1 and TRBJ2-7; 12 bases match TRBD2. Trimming removed 4 bases from V and 6 bases from J; junction bases left unmatched: 7. This CDR3 region has 15 residues. Germline V gene lookup returns CDR1 WNHNN and CDR2 SYGVQD (reference sequence). CDR3 nucleotide sequence: TGCGCCAGCAGTGGACTAGCGGGAGAGAAGGGCGAGCAGTACTTC. This sequence encodes CASSGLAGEKGEQYF.